Reported below is one TCR beta chain. The junction departs from the called germline gene at one end, perhaps through a read error. These data belong to a study of cytomegalovirus exposure and HLA in healthy donors. The CDR3 is made up of 16 amino acids. CDR1 and CDR2 (germline): SSHAT, FNYEAQ (reference sequence). Researchers ran the PCR with 60 Vbeta and 13 Jbeta primers. The protocol was immunoSEQ multiplex PCR, while the TCRdb copy is restricted to in-frame clones and leaves out a portion. This sample has fewer than 350,000 clones, with 70% to 90% found just once. This chain uses TRBV7-7 with TRBJ2-5; TRBD2 agrees at 11 bases. Sequencing used PBMCs. The source of this sequence is a woman between 18 and 29 years old in good health and CMV-seronegative. Written as DNA, the CDR3 is TGTGCTAGCAGCCCCGTATCTAGCGGGGGGTGGGAGACCCAGTACTTC. Translation: CASSPVSSGGWETQYF. The full variable domain, its missing parts supplied by reference TRBV7-7 and TRBJ2-5, is GAGVSQSPRYKVTKRGQDVTLRCDPISSHATLYWYQQALGQGPEFLTYFNYEAQPDKSGLPSDRFSAERPEGSISTLTIQRTEQRDSAMYRCASSPVSSGGWETQYFGPGTRLLVL.